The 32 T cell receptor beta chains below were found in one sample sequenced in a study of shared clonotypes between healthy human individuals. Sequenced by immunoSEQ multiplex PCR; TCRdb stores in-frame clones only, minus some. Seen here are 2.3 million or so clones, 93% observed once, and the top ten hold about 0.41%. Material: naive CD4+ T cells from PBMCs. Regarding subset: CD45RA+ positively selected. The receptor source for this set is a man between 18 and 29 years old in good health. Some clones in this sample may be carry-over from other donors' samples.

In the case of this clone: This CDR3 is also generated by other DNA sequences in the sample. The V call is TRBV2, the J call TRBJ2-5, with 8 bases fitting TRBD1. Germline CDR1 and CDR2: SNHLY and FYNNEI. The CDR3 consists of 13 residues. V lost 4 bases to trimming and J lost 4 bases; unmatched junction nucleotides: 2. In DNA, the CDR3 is TGTGCCAGCAGTGGGACAGGGCGAGAGACCCAGTACTTC. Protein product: CASSGTGRETQYF.

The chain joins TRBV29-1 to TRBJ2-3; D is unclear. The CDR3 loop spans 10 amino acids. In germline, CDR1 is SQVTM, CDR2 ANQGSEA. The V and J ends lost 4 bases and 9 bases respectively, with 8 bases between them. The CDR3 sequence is CSVVFYTQYF. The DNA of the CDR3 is TGCAGCGTTGTATTTTACACGCAGTATTTT.

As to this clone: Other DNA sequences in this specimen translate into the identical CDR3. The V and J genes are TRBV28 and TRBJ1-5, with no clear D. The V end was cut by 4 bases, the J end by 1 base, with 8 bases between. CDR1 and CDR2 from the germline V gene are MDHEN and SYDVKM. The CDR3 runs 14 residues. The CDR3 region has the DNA TGTGCCAGCAGTTCTCCGGGGAGCAATCAGCCCCAGCATTTT. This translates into CASSSPGSNQPQHF.

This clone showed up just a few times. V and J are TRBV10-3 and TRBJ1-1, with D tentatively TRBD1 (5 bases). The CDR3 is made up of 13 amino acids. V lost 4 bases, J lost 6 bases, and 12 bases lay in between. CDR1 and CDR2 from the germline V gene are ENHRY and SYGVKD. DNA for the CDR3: TGTGCCATCAGTGGGGGGAAAGGAGCTGAAGCTTTCTTT. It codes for CAISGGKGAEAFF.

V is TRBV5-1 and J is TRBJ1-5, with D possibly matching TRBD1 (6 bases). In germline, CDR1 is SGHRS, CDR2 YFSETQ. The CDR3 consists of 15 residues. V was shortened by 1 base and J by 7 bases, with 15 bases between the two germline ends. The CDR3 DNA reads TGCGCCAGCAGCTTGACAGGGTTGAGATCGCAGCCCCAGCATTTT. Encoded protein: CASSLTGLRSQPQHF. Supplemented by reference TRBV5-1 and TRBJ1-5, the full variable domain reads KAGVTQTPRYLIKTRGQQVTLSCSPISGHRSVSWYQQTPGQGLQFLFEYFSETQRNKGNFPGRFSGRQFSNSRSEMNVSTLELGDSALYLCASSLTGLRSQPQHFGDGTRLSIL.

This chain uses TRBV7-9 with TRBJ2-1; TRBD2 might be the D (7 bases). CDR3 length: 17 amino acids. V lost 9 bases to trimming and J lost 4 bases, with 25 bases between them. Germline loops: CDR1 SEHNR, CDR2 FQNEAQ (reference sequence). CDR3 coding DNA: TGTGCCAGTGGGGGCCTTGGCGCGGGAGAGGGTTACAATGAGCAGTTCTTC. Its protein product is CASGGLGAGEGYNEQFF.

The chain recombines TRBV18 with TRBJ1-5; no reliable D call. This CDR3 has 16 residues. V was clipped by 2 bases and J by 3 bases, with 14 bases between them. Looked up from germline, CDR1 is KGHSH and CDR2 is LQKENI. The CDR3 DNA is TGTGCCAGCTCACCAAATTCTGTTACATACAATCAGCCCCAGCATTTT. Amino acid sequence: CASSPNSVTYNQPQHF.

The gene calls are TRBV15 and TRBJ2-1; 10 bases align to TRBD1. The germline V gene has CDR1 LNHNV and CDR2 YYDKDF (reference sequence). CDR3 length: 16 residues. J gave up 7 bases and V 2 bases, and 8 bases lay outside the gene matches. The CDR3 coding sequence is TGTGCCACCAGCAGACGCGGCCGACAGGGGGCGAATGAGCAGTTCTTC. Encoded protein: CATSRRGRQGANEQFF.

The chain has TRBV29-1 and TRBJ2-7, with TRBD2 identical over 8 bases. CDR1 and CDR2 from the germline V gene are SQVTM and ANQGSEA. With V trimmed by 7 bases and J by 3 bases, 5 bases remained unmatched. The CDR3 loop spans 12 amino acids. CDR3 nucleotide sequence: TGCAGCGCGGGACTAGGAGGCTACGAGCAGTACTTC. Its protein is CSAGLGGYEQYF.

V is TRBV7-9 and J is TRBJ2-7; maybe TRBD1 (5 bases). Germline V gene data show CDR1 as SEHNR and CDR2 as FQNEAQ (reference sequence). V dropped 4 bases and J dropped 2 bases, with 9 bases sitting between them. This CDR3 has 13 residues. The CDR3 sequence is CASSSKDTYEQYF. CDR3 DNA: TGTGCCAGCAGCTCCAAGGACACCTACGAGCAGTACTTC.

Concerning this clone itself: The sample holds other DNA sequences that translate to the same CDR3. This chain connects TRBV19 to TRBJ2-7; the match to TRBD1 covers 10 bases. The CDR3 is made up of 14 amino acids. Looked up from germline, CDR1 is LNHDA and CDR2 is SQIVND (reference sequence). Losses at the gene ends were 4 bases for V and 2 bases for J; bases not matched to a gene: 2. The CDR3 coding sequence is TGTGCCAGTAGTACCGGGACAGGGGCCTACGAGCAGTACTTC. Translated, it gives CASSTGTGAYEQYF.

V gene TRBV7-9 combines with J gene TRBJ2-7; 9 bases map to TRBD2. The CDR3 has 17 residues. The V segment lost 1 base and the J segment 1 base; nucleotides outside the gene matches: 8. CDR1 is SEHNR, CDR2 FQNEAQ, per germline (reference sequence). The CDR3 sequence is CASSLEVLAGSSYEQYF. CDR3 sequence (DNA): TGTGCCAGCAGCTTAGAGGTTCTAGCGGGATCTTCCTACGAGCAGTACTTC.

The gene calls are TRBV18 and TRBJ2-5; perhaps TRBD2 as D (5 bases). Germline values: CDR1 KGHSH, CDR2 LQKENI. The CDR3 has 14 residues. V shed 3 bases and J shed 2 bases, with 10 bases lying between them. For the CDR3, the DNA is TGTGCCAGCTCACCGTCAGCGGTACAAGAGACCCAGTACTTC. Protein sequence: CASSPSAVQETQYF.

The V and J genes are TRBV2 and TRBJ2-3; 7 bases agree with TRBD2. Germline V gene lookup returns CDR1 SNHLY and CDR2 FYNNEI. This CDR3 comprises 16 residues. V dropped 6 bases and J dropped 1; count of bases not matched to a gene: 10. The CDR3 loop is CASRQAWSGGTDTQYF. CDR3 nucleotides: TGTGCCAGCAGGCAAGCCTGGAGCGGGGGCACAGATACGCAGTATTTT.

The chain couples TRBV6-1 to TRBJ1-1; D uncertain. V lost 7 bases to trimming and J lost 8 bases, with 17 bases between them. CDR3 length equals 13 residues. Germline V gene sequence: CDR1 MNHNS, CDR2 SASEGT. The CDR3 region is CASTEDGIWEAFF. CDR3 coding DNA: TGTGCCAGCACCGAGGACGGCATTTGGGAAGCTTTCTTT.

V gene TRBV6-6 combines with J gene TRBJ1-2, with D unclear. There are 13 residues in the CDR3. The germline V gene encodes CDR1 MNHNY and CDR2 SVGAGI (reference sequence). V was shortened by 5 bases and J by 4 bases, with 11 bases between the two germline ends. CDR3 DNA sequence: TGTGCCAGCAGTACCTCGGGGAGCTATGGCTACACCTTC. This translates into CASSTSGSYGYTF.

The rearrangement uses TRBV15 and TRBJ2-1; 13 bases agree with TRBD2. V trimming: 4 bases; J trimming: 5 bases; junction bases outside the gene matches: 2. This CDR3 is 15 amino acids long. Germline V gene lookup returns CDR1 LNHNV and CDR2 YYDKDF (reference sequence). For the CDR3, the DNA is TGTGCCACCAGCAAGGGACTAGCGGGGAACAATGAGCAGTTCTTC. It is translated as CATSKGLAGNNEQFF.

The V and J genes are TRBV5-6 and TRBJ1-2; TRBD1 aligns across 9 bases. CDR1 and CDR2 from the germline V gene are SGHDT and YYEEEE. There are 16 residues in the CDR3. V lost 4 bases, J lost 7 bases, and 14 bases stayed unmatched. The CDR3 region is CASSPDPDRGLSGYTF. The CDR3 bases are TGTGCCAGCAGCCCGGATCCAGACAGGGGGTTGAGTGGCTACACCTTC. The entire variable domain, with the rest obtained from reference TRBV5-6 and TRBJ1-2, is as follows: DAGVTQSPTHLIKTRGQQVTLRCSPKSGHDTVSWYQQALGQGPQFIFQYYEEEERQRGNFPDRFSGHQFPNYSSELNVNALLLGDSALYLCASSPDPDRGLSGYTFGSGTRLTVV.

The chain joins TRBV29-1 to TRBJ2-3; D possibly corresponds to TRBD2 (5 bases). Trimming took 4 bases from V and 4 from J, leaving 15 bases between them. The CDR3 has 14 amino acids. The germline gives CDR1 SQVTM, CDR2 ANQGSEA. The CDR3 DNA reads TGCAGCGTTGGAGGGCTCATTAGGGCAGATACGCAGTATTTT. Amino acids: CSVGGLIRADTQYF.

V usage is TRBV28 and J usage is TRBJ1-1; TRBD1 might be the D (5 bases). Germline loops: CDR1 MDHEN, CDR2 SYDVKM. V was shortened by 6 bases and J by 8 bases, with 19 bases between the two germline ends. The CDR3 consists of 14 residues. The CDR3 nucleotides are TGTGCCAGCAGCCAATACCGGGGGGGTTGGGAAGCTTTCTTT. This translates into CASSQYRGGWEAFF.

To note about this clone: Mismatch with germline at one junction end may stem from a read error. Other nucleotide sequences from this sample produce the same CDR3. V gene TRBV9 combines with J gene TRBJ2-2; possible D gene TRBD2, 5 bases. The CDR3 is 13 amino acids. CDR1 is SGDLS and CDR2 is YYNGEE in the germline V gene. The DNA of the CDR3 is TGTGCCAGCAGCGTCCGTTACACCGGGGAGCTGTTTTTC. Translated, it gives CASSVRYTGELFF.

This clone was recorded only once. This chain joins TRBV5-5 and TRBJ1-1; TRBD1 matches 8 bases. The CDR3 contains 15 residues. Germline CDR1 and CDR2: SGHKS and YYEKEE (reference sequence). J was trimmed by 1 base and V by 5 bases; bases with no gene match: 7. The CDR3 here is CASSTGGGGNTEAFF. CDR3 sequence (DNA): TGTGCCAGCAGTACAGGGGGTGGTGGGAACACTGAAGCTTTCTTT. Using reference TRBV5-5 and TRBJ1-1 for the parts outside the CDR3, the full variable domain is DAGVTQSPTHLIKTRGQQVTLRCSPISGHKSVSWYQQVLGQGPQFIFQYYEKEERGRGNFPDRFSARQFPNYSSELNVNALLLGDSALYLCASSTGGGGNTEAFFGQGTRLTVV.

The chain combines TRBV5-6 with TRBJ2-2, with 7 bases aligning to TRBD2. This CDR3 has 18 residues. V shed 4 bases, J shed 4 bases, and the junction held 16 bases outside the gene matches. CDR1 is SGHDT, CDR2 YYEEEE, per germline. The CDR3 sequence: CASSRRAFAGVGTGELFF. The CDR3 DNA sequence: TGTGCCAGCAGCCGCCGGGCTTTTGCGGGAGTAGGCACCGGGGAGCTGTTTTTT.

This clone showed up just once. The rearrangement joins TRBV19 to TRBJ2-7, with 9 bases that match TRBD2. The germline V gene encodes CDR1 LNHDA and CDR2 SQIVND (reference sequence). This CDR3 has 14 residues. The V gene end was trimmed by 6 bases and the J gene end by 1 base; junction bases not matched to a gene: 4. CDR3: CASSRLADSYEQYF. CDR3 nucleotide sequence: TGTGCCAGTAGCCGACTAGCGGATTCCTACGAGCAGTACTTC.

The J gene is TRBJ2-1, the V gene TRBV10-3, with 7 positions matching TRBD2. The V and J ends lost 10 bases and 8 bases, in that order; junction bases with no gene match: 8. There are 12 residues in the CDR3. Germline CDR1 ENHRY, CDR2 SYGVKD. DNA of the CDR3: TGTGCCACCGGCGGGGGAATGGATGAGCAGTTCTTC. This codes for CATGGGMDEQFF.

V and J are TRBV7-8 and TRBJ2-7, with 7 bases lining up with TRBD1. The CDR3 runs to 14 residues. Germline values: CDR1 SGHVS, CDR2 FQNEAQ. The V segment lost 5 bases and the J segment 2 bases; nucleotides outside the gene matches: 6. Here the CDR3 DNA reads TGTGCCAGCAGCGAGGGACAGAGAGCCTACGAGCAGTACTTC. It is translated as CASSEGQRAYEQYF.

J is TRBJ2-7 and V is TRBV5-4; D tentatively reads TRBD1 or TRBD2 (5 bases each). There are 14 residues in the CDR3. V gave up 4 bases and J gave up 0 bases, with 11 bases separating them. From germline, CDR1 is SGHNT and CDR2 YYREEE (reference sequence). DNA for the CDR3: TGTGCCAGCAGCCGGTGGGGGAACTCCTACGAGCAGTACTTC. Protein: CASSRWGNSYEQYF. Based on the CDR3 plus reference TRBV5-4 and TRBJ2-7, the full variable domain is ETGVTQSPTHLIKTRGQQVTLRCSSQSGHNTVSWYQQALGQGPQFIFQYYREEENGRGNFPPRFSGLQFPNYSSELNVNALELDDSALYLCASSRWGNSYEQYFGPGTRLTVT.

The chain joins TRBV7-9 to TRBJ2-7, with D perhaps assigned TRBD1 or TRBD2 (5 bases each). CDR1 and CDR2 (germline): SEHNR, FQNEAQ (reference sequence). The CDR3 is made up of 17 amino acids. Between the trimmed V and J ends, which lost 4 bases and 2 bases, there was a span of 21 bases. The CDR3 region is CASSSVMWGRSTYEQYF. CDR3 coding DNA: TGTGCCAGCAGCTCAGTTATGTGGGGGAGATCGACCTACGAGCAGTACTTC.

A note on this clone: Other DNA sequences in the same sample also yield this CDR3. CDR3 sequence: CASSLVGGEQFF. The CDR3 DNA is TGCGCCAGCAGCTTGGTGGGCGGCGAGCAGTTCTTC. J is TRBJ2-1 and V is TRBV5-1; D remains ambiguous. This CDR3 is 12 amino acids long. The V and J ends lost 0 bases and 10 bases respectively, with 8 bases between them. Looked up from germline, CDR1 is SGHRS and CDR2 is YFSETQ.

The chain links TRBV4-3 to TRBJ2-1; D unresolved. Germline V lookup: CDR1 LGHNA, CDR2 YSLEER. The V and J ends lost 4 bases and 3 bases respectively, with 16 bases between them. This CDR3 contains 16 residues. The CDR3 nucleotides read TGCGCCAGCAGCCGCATTTTAAGAACCGACTACAATGAGCAGTTCTTC. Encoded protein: CASSRILRTDYNEQFF.

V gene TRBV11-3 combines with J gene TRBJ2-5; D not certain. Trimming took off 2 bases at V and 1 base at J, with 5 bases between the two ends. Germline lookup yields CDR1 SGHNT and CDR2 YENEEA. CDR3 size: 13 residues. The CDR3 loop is CASSLSIQETQYF. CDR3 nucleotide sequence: TGTGCCAGCAGCTTATCTATCCAAGAGACCCAGTACTTC.

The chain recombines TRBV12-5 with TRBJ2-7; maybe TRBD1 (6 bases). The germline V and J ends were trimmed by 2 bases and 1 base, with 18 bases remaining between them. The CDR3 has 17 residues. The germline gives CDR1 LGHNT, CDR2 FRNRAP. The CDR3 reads CASGLPSPTGLSYEQYF. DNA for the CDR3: TGTGCTAGTGGTTTGCCCTCCCCAACAGGGTTGTCCTACGAGCAGTACTTC. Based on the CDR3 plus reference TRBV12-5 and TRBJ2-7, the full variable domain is DARVTQTPRHKVTEMGQEVTMRCQPILGHNTVFWYRQTMMQGLELLAYFRNRAPLDDSGMPKDRFSAEMPDATLATLKIQPSEPRDSAVYFCASGLPSPTGLSYEQYFGPGTRLTVT.